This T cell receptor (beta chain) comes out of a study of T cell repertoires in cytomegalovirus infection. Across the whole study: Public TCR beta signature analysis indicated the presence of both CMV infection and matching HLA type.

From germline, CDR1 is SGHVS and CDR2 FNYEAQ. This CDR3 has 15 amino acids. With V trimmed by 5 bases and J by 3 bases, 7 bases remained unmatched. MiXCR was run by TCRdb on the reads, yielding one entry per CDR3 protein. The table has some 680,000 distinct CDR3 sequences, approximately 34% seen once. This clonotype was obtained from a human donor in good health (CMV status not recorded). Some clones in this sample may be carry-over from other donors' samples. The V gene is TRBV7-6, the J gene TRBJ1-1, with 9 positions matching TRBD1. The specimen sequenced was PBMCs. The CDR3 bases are TGTGCCAGCAGCCAGGACAGGGGAGCGTACACTGAAGCTTTCTTT. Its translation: CASSQDRGAYTEAFF. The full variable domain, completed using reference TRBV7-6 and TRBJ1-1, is GAGVSQSPRYKVTKRGQDVALRCDPISGHVSLYWYRQALGQGPEFLTYFNYEAQQDKSGLPNDRFSAERPEGSISTLTIQRTEQRDSAMYRCASSQDRGAYTEAFFGQGTRLTVV.